This passage covers 18 T cell receptor beta chains from one sample sequenced in a study of post-analysis software for immune sequencing data. Study conclusions and caveats: TRBV5-6, TRBV5-1 and TRBV20-1 were among five TRBV segments more frequent in patients than controls.

These receptors have no identified antigens. Unique molecular identifiers were carried by the TCR beta cDNA libraries. TCRdb independently ran MiXCR on the PCR reads; one entry per CDR3 protein. The table has a few hundred thousand distinct CDR3 sequences, around a third seen once; the top ten hold roughly 6%. The source material was blood. These receptor sequences come from a girl aged 2-17 years with multiple sclerosis.

The V and J genes are TRBV12-3 or TRBV12-4 and TRBJ2-3; the D call may be TRBD1 or TRBD2 (5 bases each). The V and J ends lost 2 bases and 4 bases respectively, with 7 bases between them. This CDR3 is built from 13 residues. CDR3 residues: CASSLKGPDTQYF. The CDR3 coding sequence is TGTGCCAGCAGTTTAAAGGGACCAGATACGCAGTATTTT.

This clonotype was recorded a few times. This rearrangement joins TRBV12-3 or TRBV12-4 to TRBJ1-2, with D possibly matching TRBD1 (5 bases). V lost 4 bases to trimming and J lost 4 bases, with 10 bases between them. The CDR3 is 13 amino acids. The CDR3 sequence: CASSSGLSYGYTF. Written as DNA, the CDR3 is TGTGCCAGCAGTTCGGGACTTAGCTATGGCTACACCTTC.

V is TRBV9 and J is TRBJ2-3; a possible D gene is TRBD1 (6 bases). The CDR3 has 14 amino acids. V shed 6 bases and J shed 0 bases, with 11 bases lying between them. Germline V gene data show CDR1 as SGDLS and CDR2 as YYNGEE. Here the CDR3 DNA reads TGTGCCAGCACAGAAACAGGGAGCACAGATACGCAGTATTTT. Residues: CASTETGSTDTQYF.

V gene TRBV4-1 combines with J gene TRBJ2-4, with D perhaps TRBD1 (5 bases). The J call may be mistaken, given a closer DNA end match to TRBJ2-7. Germline V gene data show CDR1 as MGHRA and CDR2 as YSYEKL. CDR3 length: 14 amino acids. The CDR3 DNA reads as TGCGCCAGCAGCCAAGATTTACAGGACTACGAGCAGTACTTC. The encoded protein is CASSQDLQDYEQYF.

This clonotype appeared a few times. The V and J genes are TRBV6-6 and TRBJ1-6; unclear D gene. V was cut by 1 base and J by 7 bases, with 14 bases left in between. The CDR3 runs to 16 residues. The germline V gene encodes CDR1 MNHNY and CDR2 SVGAGI (reference sequence). The CDR3 loop reads CASSYLRELTNSPLHF. CDR3 DNA: TGTGCCAGCAGTTACTTAAGGGAGCTGACGAATTCACCCCTCCACTTT.

This clonotype appeared a few times. The CDR3 is CAIAVGDTQYF. The CDR3 nucleotides are TGTGCCATCGCAGTGGGGGATACGCAGTATTTT. The V call is TRBV19, the J call TRBJ2-3; no firm D call. The germline V gene has CDR1 LNHDA and CDR2 SQIVND (reference sequence). The V gene lost 10 bases and the J gene lost 6 bases, with 11 bases spanning the gap. This CDR3 comprises 11 residues.

The genes are TRBV5-1 and TRBJ2-1, with D tentatively TRBD1 or TRBD2 (5 bases each). The CDR3 runs to 14 residues. The V gene's germline CDR1 is SGHRS and CDR2 YFSETQ. With 0 bases removed from V and 12 bases from J, the gap between germline ends came to 16 bases. CDR3 residues: CASSLARDSGGQFF. CDR3 nucleotides: TGCGCCAGCAGCTTGGCCCGTGACAGTGGAGGGCAGTTCTTC.

This clonotype was counted only a few times. The rearrangement uses TRBV18 and TRBJ2-7, with D unresolved. The CDR3 totals 14 residues. Germline CDR1 is KGHSH and CDR2 is LQKENI. V was trimmed by 5 bases and J by 5 bases, leaving 16 bases between them. CDR3 DNA: TGTGCCAGCTCATCCGTGGGTAGGGTCCACGAGCAGTACTTC. Protein product: CASSSVGRVHEQYF. Combining the CDR3 with reference TRBV18 and TRBJ2-7 gives the whole variable domain NAGVMQNPRHLVRRRGQEARLRCSPMKGHSHVYWYRQLPEEGLKFMVYLQKENIIDESGMPKERFSAEFPKEGPSILRIQQVVRGDSAAYFCASSSVGRVHEQYFGPGTRLTVT.

The rearrangement joins TRBV20-1 to TRBJ2-5; tentative D call: TRBD2 (7 bases). The CDR3 has 13 residues. Germline values: CDR1 DFQATT, CDR2 SNEGSKA (reference sequence). V was trimmed by 3 bases and J by 5 bases, leaving 13 bases between them. The CDR3 sequence: CSASAGAGETQYF. The CDR3 DNA reads TGCAGTGCTAGCGCGGGGGCTGGGGAGACCCAGTACTTC.

The chain uses TRBV20-1 and TRBJ1-5; the D gene is possibly TRBD1 (6 bases). Trimming took off 6 bases at V and 0 bases at J, with 12 bases between the two ends. The CDR3 is made up of 14 amino acids. Germline CDR1 DFQATT, CDR2 SNEGSKA (reference sequence). This chain's CDR3 is CSAAPGHSNQPQHF. For the CDR3, the DNA is TGCAGTGCAGCTCCGGGACATAGCAATCAGCCCCAGCATTTT.

The gene calls are TRBV5-6 and TRBJ2-7; 9 bases line up with TRBD1. Losses at the gene ends were 7 bases for V and 0 bases for J; bases not matched to a gene: 5. The CDR3 runs to 14 residues. Germline CDR1 and CDR2: SGHDT and YYEEEE. The CDR3 loop is CASGNRGHSYEQYF. The CDR3 coding sequence is TGTGCCAGCGGTAACAGGGGGCACTCCTACGAGCAGTACTTC.

This chain uses TRBV28 with TRBJ1-6; TRBD1 matches at 8 bases. Trimming at V came to 5 bases and at J to 11 bases, leaving 8 bases not matched to a gene. CDR1 MDHEN and CDR2 SYDVKM come from the germline V gene. The CDR3 has 14 residues. CDR3 sequence (DNA): TGTGCCAGCAGTACACCGACAGGGGACACACCCCTCCACTTT. Its translation is CASSTPTGDTPLHF.

The chain combines TRBV3-1 with TRBJ2-1, with a possible D match to TRBD2 (6 bases). The ends were cut back, 2 bases at V and 6 bases at J, with 17 bases in the middle. The CDR3 covers 16 residues. Germline V gene lookup returns CDR1 LGHDT and CDR2 YNNKEL (reference sequence). The CDR3 protein is CASSQLAGSSTNEQFF. CDR3 bases: TGTGCCAGCAGCCAATTGGCGGGGAGCAGTACCAATGAGCAGTTCTTC.

The table lists this clonotype with many counts. The rearrangement links TRBV20-1 to TRBJ2-7; D is ambiguous. V lost 0 bases and J lost 3, with 9 bases in between. The CDR3 sequence is 13 residues long. The germline V gene has CDR1 DFQATT and CDR2 SNEGSKA (reference sequence). CDR3 DNA sequence: TGCAGTGCTAGAGATCCCGTTCACTACGAGCAGTACTTC. It specifies CSARDPVHYEQYF.

CDR3 sequence (DNA): TGTGCCAGCAGTTCCCGACTAGCGGGGGGTACGGTTTTGTACTTC. Translated, it gives CASSSRLAGGTVLYF. This chain uses TRBV6-6 with TRBJ2-5; 13 bases fit TRBD2. CDR3 length equals 15 residues. J gave up 13 bases and V 4 bases, and 12 bases lay outside the gene matches. Germline CDR1 and CDR2: MNHNY and SVGAGI (reference sequence).

This clonotype was picked up a small number of times. V usage is TRBV7-2 and J usage is TRBJ2-3; possibly TRBD2 for D (7 bases). Trimming pared 6 bases from V and 7 bases from J, leaving 14 bases between. Germline V lookup: CDR1 SGHTA, CDR2 FQGNSA. CDR3 length equals 13 residues. This CDR3 is CASSPRGGHTQYF. Here the CDR3 DNA reads TGTGCCAGCAGTCCGCGCGGGGGCCATACGCAGTATTTT.

J is TRBJ2-4 and V is TRBV20-1, with D hard to call. Germline CDR1 is DFQATT and CDR2 is SNEGSKA (reference sequence). The CDR3 length is 16 residues. The V gene lost 0 bases and the J gene lost 0 bases, with 12 bases spanning the gap. CDR3 residues: CSARDPRPEAKNIQYF. The DNA for the CDR3 is TGCAGTGCTAGAGATCCCCGGCCTGAAGCCAAAAACATTCAGTACTTC.

This clonotype occurred a few times. CDR3 coding DNA: TGTGCCACCAGTGCAAACCACGAGGGGTACTATGGCTACACCTTC. Encoded protein: CATSANHEGYYGYTF. The V gene is TRBV24-1, the J gene TRBJ1-2; tentative D call: TRBD1 (5 bases). The CDR3 contains 15 residues. The ends were cut back, 5 bases at V and 3 bases at J, with 15 bases in the middle. CDR1 is KGHDR and CDR2 is SFDVKD in the germline V gene.